The 21 T cell receptor beta chains listed next were all sequenced from one sample in a study of CD8 T cells in ankylosing spondylitis (dated by TCRdb to 2016 to 2017). The library was produced with 5' RACE. The sequencer listed for this sample is Illumina HiSeq 2500. TCRdb reprocessed the public reads (quality trimming at Q25 with fastp, clone calling with MiXCR) and kept in-frame beta chains. Rows merge per CDR3 protein into single entries with the most common DNA and genes. In this sample the table shows around 300,000 distinct CDR3 sequences, roughly 11% of which occur a single time. In total, the top ten clones hold roughly 9% of the sample. Sequencing used blood, either unsorted or a sorted T cell fraction (not recorded which). These receptors were collected from a female donor with ankylosing spondylitis or in good health (not recorded which).

For this clonotype: A much larger clone is a single base away; this may be a read error. This chain uses TRBV12-3 or TRBV12-4 with TRBJ1-2; D not certain. Trimming removed 5 bases from V and 4 bases from J, with 14 bases in between. The CDR3 totals 14 residues. CDR3 DNA: TGTGCCAGCAGTCGCACACTGAGTGGCTATGGCTACACCTTC. It translates to CASSRTLSGYGYTF.

This clonotype was detected ten times or more. This chain uses TRBV24-1 with TRBJ2-1, with a weak D call TRBD2 (6 bases). The V gene's germline CDR1 is KGHDR and CDR2 SFDVKD. This CDR3 comprises 15 residues. V gave up 3 bases and J gave up 7 bases, with 15 bases separating them. The CDR3 here is CATSDPGTSTNEQFF. The CDR3 DNA sequence: TGTGCCACCAGTGATCCCGGAACTAGCACGAATGAGCAGTTCTTC.

At least ten counts were recorded for this clonotype. This chain connects TRBV7-9 to TRBJ1-6; D is uncertain. CDR3 length equals 16 residues. The germline V and J ends were trimmed by 2 bases and 10 bases, with 18 bases remaining between them. The germline V gene encodes CDR1 SEHNR and CDR2 FQNEAQ (reference sequence). CDR3 nucleotide sequence: TGTGCCAGCAGCTTAAAGGCAGTTTCGGCGAACTCACCCCTCCACTTT. Its translation: CASSLKAVSANSPLHF. Variable domain in full (rest from reference TRBV7-9 and TRBJ1-6): DTGVSQNPRHKITKRGQNVTFRCDPISEHNRLYWYRQTLGQGPEFLTYFQNEAQLEKSRLLSDRFSAERPKGSFSTLEIQRTEQGDSAMYLCASSLKAVSANSPLHFGNGTRLTVT.

This clonotype has ten or more counts. J is TRBJ1-2 and V is TRBV28; D ambiguous. Germline V gene data show CDR1 as MDHEN and CDR2 as SYDVKM. Deletions cut 2 bases from V and 10 bases from J, with 20 bases between. The CDR3 runs to 15 residues. CDR3: CASSLPEAWTANYTF. The CDR3 DNA reads as TGTGCCAGCAGTTTACCCGAAGCCTGGACCGCTAACTACACCTTC.

There are many counts of this clonotype. The chain employs TRBV7-2 and TRBJ1-5; D remains unclear. The CDR3 spans 15 residues. Trimming removed 1 base at V and 1 base at J, with 8 bases between. From germline, CDR1 is SGHTA and CDR2 FQGNSA. CDR3 DNA: TGTGCCAGCAGCTTAGTGGATGGCAGCAATCAGCCCCAGCATTTT. Protein sequence: CASSLVDGSNQPQHF.

As to this clonotype: Relative to the germline gene, one junction end is altered; a read error may explain this. The rearrangement links TRBV5-1 to TRBJ1-1; 7 positions match TRBD1. The CDR3 is 17 amino acids. Germline assignment: CDR1 SGHRS and CDR2 YFSETQ. CDR3 amino acids: CAGSLVSDRVMNTEAFF. DNA of the CDR3: TGCGCCGGCAGCTTGGTCTCAGACAGGGTCATGAACACTGAAGCTTTCTTT.

In DNA, the CDR3 is TGCGCCAGCAGCTTGACGGGCCGAAACACCGGGGAGCTGTTTTTT. The encoded protein is CASSLTGRNTGELFF. The genes are TRBV5-1 and TRBJ2-2; D unresolved. This CDR3 is built from 15 residues. Germline CDR1 SGHRS, CDR2 YFSETQ. V shed 1 base and J shed 2 bases, with 9 bases lying between them.

This clonotype occurred many times. The chain employs TRBV20-1 and TRBJ1-4; D is ambiguous. The CDR3 spans 12 residues. In germline, CDR1 is DFQATT, CDR2 SNEGSKA (reference sequence). Trimming stripped 1 base from V and 7 bases from J, with 7 bases between. The CDR3 DNA is TGCAGTGCTAGAGGCTGGGGTGAAAAACTGTTTTTT. It yields the protein CSARGWGEKLFF.

This clonotype was seen only a few times. The genes are TRBV5-1 and TRBJ1-4; D ambiguous. Germline CDR1 reads SGHRS; CDR2 reads YFSETQ. Trimming took off 4 bases at V and 0 bases at J, with 10 bases between the two ends. The CDR3 extends over 15 amino acids. In DNA form, the CDR3 reads TGCGCCAGCAGCGGCCTTGGGGCAACTAATGAAAAACTGTTTTTT. Translating it yields CASSGLGATNEKLFF.

This clonotype was seen ten or more times. The chain is built from TRBV6-4 and TRBJ2-3; weak D call: TRBD2 (7 bases). V shed 2 bases and J shed 5 bases, with 14 bases lying between them. Germline V gene lookup returns CDR1 MRHNA and CDR2 SNTAGT. The CDR3 is 15 amino acids. The CDR3 nucleotides read TGTGCCAGCAGTGACCGGGGGGCCCCCCTAGATACGCAGTATTTT. Translating it yields CASSDRGAPLDTQYF.

There are many counts of this clonotype. This chain joins TRBV5-1 and TRBJ2-1; tentative D call: TRBD2 (6 bases). The length of the CDR3 is 15 residues. The ends were cut back, 3 bases at V and 6 bases at J, with 16 bases in the middle. Germline V gives CDR1 SGHRS, CDR2 YFSETQ. For the CDR3, the DNA is TGCGCCAGCAGCTACTACCCACCCGGGGGCAATGAGCAGTTCTTC. Translating gives CASSYYPPGGNEQFF.

In this sample, this clonotype turned up many times. This chain joins TRBV5-1 and TRBJ1-1; TRBD1 might be the D (5 bases). Germline values: CDR1 SGHRS, CDR2 YFSETQ. This CDR3 has 15 amino acids. V shed 3 bases and J shed 2 bases, with 14 bases lying between them. The CDR3 protein is CASSWARGRNTEAFF. CDR3 nucleotides: TGCGCCAGCAGCTGGGCGAGGGGACGAAACACTGAAGCTTTCTTT. The full variable domain, completed using reference TRBV5-1 and TRBJ1-1, is KAGVTQTPRYLIKTRGQQVTLSCSPISGHRSVSWYQQTPGQGLQFLFEYFSETQRNKGNFPGRFSGRQFSNSRSEMNVSTLELGDSALYLCASSWARGRNTEAFFGQGTRLTVV.

This clonotype has at least ten counts. V is TRBV5-1 and J is TRBJ2-1, with a weak D call TRBD1 (8 bases). V was shortened by 6 bases and J by 16 bases, with 20 bases between the two germline ends. Germline CDR1 SGHRS, CDR2 YFSETQ. The CDR3 is 12 amino acids. CDR3 protein: CASNQQGEGSFF. As DNA, the CDR3 is TGCGCCAGCAACCAACAGGGGGAGGGTTCTTTCTTC.

This clonotype turned up a few times. The chain joins TRBV5-1 to TRBJ2-5; TRBD1 is a possible D gene (6 bases). The CDR3 length is 13 residues. CDR1 is SGHRS, CDR2 YFSETQ, per germline. Trimming took off 5 bases at V and 3 bases at J, with 11 bases between the two ends. The CDR3 DNA reads TGCGCCAGCAGTGTAGCAGGGGAAGAGACCCAGTACTTC. It codes for CASSVAGEETQYF.

This clonotype was recorded a few times. The chain employs TRBV7-2 and TRBJ1-2; TRBD1 might be the D (5 bases). The germline V and J ends were trimmed by 7 bases and 8 bases, with 17 bases remaining between them. CDR1 and CDR2 (germline): SGHTA, FQGNSA. This CDR3 contains 13 residues. The CDR3 DNA reads as TGTGCCAGCACCACTTACGGGGCGGACGGCTACACCTTC. Its protein product is CASTTYGADGYTF.

Details on this clonotype: This could be a read error, since a much larger clone is one nucleotide away. No conserved phenylalanine or tryptophan ends this CDR3, so it is likely a read error. The chain carries TRBV7-9 and TRBJ2-3, with D uncertain. This CDR3 contains 11 residues. Germline CDR1 is SEHNR and CDR2 is FQNEAQ (reference sequence). V was cut by 6 bases and J by 6 bases, with 7 bases left in between. The chain's CDR3 is CASRGWDTQYL. In DNA, the CDR3 is TGTGCCAGCAGGGGCTGGGATACGCAGTATCTT.

There are many counts of this clonotype. The CDR3 region is CASHGGSSYEQYF. The CDR3 nucleotides read TGTGCCAGCCACGGGGGGAGCTCCTACGAGCAGTACTTC. V and J are TRBV7-9 and TRBJ2-7; 7 nucleotides align to TRBD2. The V segment lost 8 bases and the J segment 0 bases; nucleotides outside the gene matches: 4. Germline CDR1 reads SEHNR; CDR2 reads FQNEAQ (reference sequence). The CDR3 covers 13 residues.

There are many counts of this clonotype. The chain has TRBV20-1 and TRBJ2-4; D call uncertain. V shed 6 bases and J shed 1 base, with 19 bases lying between them. Germline V CDR1 and CDR2: DFQATT, SNEGSKA (reference sequence). The CDR3 runs to 16 residues. CDR3 loop: CSASTSTVTAKNIQYF. CDR3 bases: TGCAGTGCGAGTACGTCGACCGTAACTGCCAAAAACATTCAGTACTTC.

This chain links TRBV28 with TRBJ1-2; no definite D call. CDR3 length: 11 residues. V lost 8 bases and J lost 8, with 12 bases in between. CDR1 is MDHEN and CDR2 is SYDVKM in the germline V gene. In nucleotides, the CDR3 is TGTGCCAGCGGAGCGGGTCTGGGCTACACCTTC. It translates to CASGAGLGYTF.

At least ten counts were recorded for this clonotype. This chain links TRBV29-1 with TRBJ2-2, with no clear D. Trimming removed 6 bases from V and 3 bases from J, with 8 bases in between. This CDR3 region has 12 residues. CDR1 and CDR2 (germline): SQVTM, ANQGSEA. The CDR3 coding sequence is TGCAGCGTAAAGGGTGACACCGGGGAGCTGTTTTTT. It is translated as CSVKGDTGELFF.

At least ten counts were recorded for this clonotype. The genes are TRBV29-1 and TRBJ2-1; weak D call: TRBD1 (5 bases). V gave up 7 bases and J gave up 4 bases, with 17 bases separating them. CDR1 and CDR2 from the germline V gene are SQVTM and ANQGSEA. The CDR3 has 14 amino acids. The CDR3, as DNA: TGCAGCGGGGCGGCCGGCAGGGCGTACAATGAGCAGTTCTTC. Its translation is CSGAAGRAYNEQFF.